This T cell receptor (beta chain) was captured by sequencing in a study of HIV-infected patients and healthy controls. In TCRdb, the 5' RACE reads were re-called with MiXCR into one record per CDR3 protein. Among approximately 64,000 distinct CDR3 sequences listed, 19% were seen once. The CDR3 loop spans 14 amino acids. The V segment lost 5 bases and the J segment 2 bases; nucleotides outside the gene matches: 2. Germline V gene lookup returns CDR1 ENHRY and CDR2 SYGVKD. This clonotype has a handful of counts. The sequencing input was CD4+ T cells from blood. The chain is built from TRBV10-3 and TRBJ1-1; 10 nucleotides agree with TRBD1. The TCR was taken from a human donor in good health. Here the CDR3 DNA reads TGTGCCATCAGTCGGGACAGGGGAAACACTGAAGCTTTCTTT. Encoded protein: CAISRDRGNTEAFF.